This T cell receptor beta chain was identified during a study of shared clonotypes between healthy human individuals (dated by TCRdb to the early 2020s). At the level of the whole study: The cohort comprised a couple of women and a few men aged 18 to 49 years. For each donor, CD4 naive and CD4 memory were each run on three plates, CD8 naive on two plates, and CD8 memory on one plate. The study deeply sequenced blood TCR repertoires of about 5 healthy adults to estimate repertoire size and the extent of clonotype sharing between individuals. To increase sequencing depth and limit assay-specific biases, TCR repertoire library preparation and sequencing were carried out by different laboratories using diverse techniques. Between about 0.85 and 9.5 billion PBMCs per donor were obtained by leukapheresis.

This clone showed up many times. The target of this receptor is not known. The record has no base qualities; no much larger clone is one base away. TCR CDR3 regions were amplified from genomic DNA by multiplex PCR using the deep immunoSEQ assay. Extracted genomic DNA from each cell subset was spread evenly across all wells of several immunoSEQ 96-well plates, with each plate serving as a replicate. For sorted subsets, around 200 ng genomic DNA, equal to 30,000 or so T cell genomes, was loaded into each replicate PCR. Purified libraries were measured with a Qubit 3.0 fluorometer, size-checked on a Bioanalyzer 2100, and measured again with the KAPA Library Quantification kit. Each immunoSEQ 96-well plate was sequenced on its own single-read 150-cycle Illumina NextSeq 550 flow cell. For the original study's pipeline: Because the immunoSEQ output included only junctional sequences and no quality scores, the filtering could not be the same as the filtering used for full-length reads. To assign V/J genes and CDR3, sequences were annotated against IMGT germline references using PyIR, a Python wrapper for IgBLAST v1.9. Reads were filtered out if the reads had weak V/J assignments (E-value above 1e-6), no CDR3, stop codons, out-of-frame junctions, or ambiguous translated residues. A V3J clonotype was defined by an identical inferred V gene, J gene, and CDR3 amino acid sequence. Percentage overlap between repertoires was calculated by dividing the number of shared unique clonotypes by the size of the smaller repertoire. Repertoire richness was assessed with RTK rarefaction, the Chao1 estimator, and Recon v2.1 estimates of unobserved clonotypes. Generation probabilities were computed with OLGA for all TCRbeta clonotypes obtained by the gDNA method from several donors. Held by TCRdb, this immuneACCESS table contains in-frame sequences only and omits some clones. Under half of the omission traces to an unresolved V gene where checked; the cause of the rest is unknown. From that table come the V and J calls and clone size; the DNA was used to work out D and trimming. This sample lists nearly 600,000 clones; 95% to 96% were detected once. The top ten clonotypes cover about 0.11% of the sample.

Results the study describes overall, beyond this receptor: Naive subsets generally had larger estimated clonotype richness than memory subsets. Because the study included only a small number of donors, the genetic and exposure-history diversity represented was limited. Sampling was restricted to blood, and TCR repertoires in tissue are likely to differ from TCR repertoires in blood. Compared with non-shared clonotypes, clonotypes shared by all four sorted-subset donors had higher generation probabilities. Roughly 5% of naive CD4, 3.5% of naive CD8, approximately 2.2% of memory CD4, and 0.4% of memory CD8 clonotypes were shared across four donors. Even with the large sequencing depth, rarefaction of the sorted-subset datasets indicated that sequencing was incomplete. Pairwise subsampling indicated that sequencing depth was expected to affect the degree of clonotype sharing among donors.

For the CD8 naive samples, CD45RO-negative cells were positively selected for CCR7, yielding a CD45RA+CCR7+ population from which TemRA cells were excluded. Healthy HIV-negative adults with no recently reported acute infections or vaccinations were included as donors. Every donor was a Caucasian adult living in Nashville, Tennessee, USA. Blood was obtained by leukapheresis, after which PBMCs were separated by Ficoll-Histopaque density gradient centrifugation and cryopreserved in liquid nitrogen vapor phase. Analytical flow cytometry was used to check the purity and quantity of each magnetically sorted T cell population. From each sorted fraction, genomic DNA was isolated and quantified by UV absorbance on a Nanodrop 2000c. The sample taken for sequencing was naive CD8+ T cells sorted from blood. Explained via the paper, the cell subset or site label denotes: CD45RA+CCR7+. The clonotype originates from a woman aged 25 to 39 in good health.

The CDR3 protein: CAWSTPRDMVPQHF. The DNA is TGTGCCTGGAGTACTCCGAGGGACATGGTCCCCCAGCATTTT. The sequence joins TRBV30 to TRBJ1-5, with TRBD1 tentatively as D gene (6 bases match). V is reduced by 2 bases and J by 10 bases, leaving a spacing of 18 bases between them. The CDR3 runs 14 residues from the cysteine to the phenylalanine. Just the 42-base CDR3 DNA is kept, in frame starting at base 1. For CDR1 and CDR2, the germline V gene (reference sequence) lists GTSNPN and SVGIG.